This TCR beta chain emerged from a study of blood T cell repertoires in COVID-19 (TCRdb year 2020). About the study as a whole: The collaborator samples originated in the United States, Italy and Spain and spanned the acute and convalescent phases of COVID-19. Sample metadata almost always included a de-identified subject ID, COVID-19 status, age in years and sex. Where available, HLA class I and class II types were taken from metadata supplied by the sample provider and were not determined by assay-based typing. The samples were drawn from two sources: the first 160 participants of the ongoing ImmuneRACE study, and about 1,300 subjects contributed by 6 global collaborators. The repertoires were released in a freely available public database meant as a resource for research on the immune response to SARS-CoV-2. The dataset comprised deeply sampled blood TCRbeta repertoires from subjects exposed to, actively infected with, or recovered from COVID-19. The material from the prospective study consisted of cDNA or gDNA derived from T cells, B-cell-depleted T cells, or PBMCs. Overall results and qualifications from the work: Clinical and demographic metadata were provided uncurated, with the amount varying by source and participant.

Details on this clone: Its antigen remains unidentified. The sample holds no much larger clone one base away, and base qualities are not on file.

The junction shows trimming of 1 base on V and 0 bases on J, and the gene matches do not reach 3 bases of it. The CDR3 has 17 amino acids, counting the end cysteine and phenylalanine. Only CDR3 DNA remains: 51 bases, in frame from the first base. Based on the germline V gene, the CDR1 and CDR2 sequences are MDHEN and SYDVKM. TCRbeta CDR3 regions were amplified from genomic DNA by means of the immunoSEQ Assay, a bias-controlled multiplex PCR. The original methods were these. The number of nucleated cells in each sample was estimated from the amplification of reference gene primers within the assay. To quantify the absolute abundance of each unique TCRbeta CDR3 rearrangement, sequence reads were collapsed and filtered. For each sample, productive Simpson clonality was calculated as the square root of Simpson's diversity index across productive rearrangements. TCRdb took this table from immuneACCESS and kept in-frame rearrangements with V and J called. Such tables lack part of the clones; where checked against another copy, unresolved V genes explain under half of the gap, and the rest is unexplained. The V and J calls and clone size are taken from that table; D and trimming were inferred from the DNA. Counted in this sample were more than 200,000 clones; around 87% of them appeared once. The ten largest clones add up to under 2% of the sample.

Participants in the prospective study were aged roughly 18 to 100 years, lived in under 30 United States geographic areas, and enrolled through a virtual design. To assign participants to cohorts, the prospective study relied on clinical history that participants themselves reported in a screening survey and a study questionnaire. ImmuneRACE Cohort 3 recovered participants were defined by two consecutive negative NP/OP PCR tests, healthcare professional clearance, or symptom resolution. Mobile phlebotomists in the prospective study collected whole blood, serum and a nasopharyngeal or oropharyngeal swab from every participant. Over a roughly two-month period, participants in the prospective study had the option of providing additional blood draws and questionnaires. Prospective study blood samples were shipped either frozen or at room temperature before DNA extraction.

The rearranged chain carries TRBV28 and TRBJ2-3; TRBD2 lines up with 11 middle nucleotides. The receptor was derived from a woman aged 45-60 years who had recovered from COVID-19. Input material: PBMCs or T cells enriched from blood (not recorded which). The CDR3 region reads CASSLLASGRSTDTQYF. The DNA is TGTGCCAGCAGTTTATTAGCTAGCGGGAGGAGCACAGATACGCAGTATTTT.